A single sample gave rise to the 21 T cell receptor beta chains below, sequenced in a study of Ad26.COV2.S vaccination and SARS-CoV-2 variants. As for treatment: around 19 received Ad26.COV2.S at low or high dose, single or two shots; 5 received placebo; per-sample allocation not given. Day 63 after the first vaccine or placebo injection was the time point for sampling. Data came from immunoSEQ multiplex PCR; TCRdb stores just in-frame clones and leaves some out. Of 510,000 or so clones listed, around 90% are singletons. The sequences come from peripheral blood, collected in a trial of Ad26.COV2.S vaccine versus placebo. The receptors stem from a person between 18 and 65 years old who received the Ad26.COV2.S COVID-19 vaccine or a placebo.

This sequence joins TRBV4-3 and TRBJ2-3; TRBD1 matches 8 bases. The germline V gene encodes CDR1 LGHNA and CDR2 YSLEER. The CDR3 runs to 16 residues. The J segment lost 0 bases and the V segment lost 4 bases, leaving 6 bases of the junction unmatched. Written as DNA, the CDR3 is TGCGCCAGCAGCCCAGGACAGGGCCTTAGCACAGATACGCAGTATTTT. Translated, it gives CASSPGQGLSTDTQYF.

This clone is a singleton in its sample. CDR3 amino acids: CASGFTRRGQYF. CDR3 in DNA: TGTGCCAGCGGATTCACTCGGAGGGGGCAGTACTTC. This sequence joins TRBV6-4 and TRBJ2-5; D tentatively fits TRBD1 or TRBD2 (6 bases each). This CDR3 spans 12 amino acids. Germline-derived CDR1 and CDR2 are MRHNA and SNTAGT. V lost 8 bases and J lost 11, with 18 bases in between.

This chain uses TRBV19 with TRBJ1-3; D gene unclear. Trimming stripped 5 bases from V and 0 bases from J, with 14 bases between. Looked up from germline, CDR1 is LNHDA and CDR2 is SQIVND (reference sequence). The CDR3 is made up of 16 amino acids. CDR3 coding DNA: TGTGCCAGTAGTCCCAGTGGACTTCGCTCTGGAAACACCATATATTTT. Its translation is CASSPSGLRSGNTIYF.

The rearrangement links TRBV15 to TRBJ2-7; perhaps TRBD1 as D (6 bases). Germline values: CDR1 LNHNV, CDR2 YYDKDF (reference sequence). The CDR3 spans 16 residues. Trimming removed 7 bases at V and 2 bases at J, with 21 bases between. CDR3 DNA: TGTGCCACCAAGGCTAAGACAGGATTCGGAACCTACGAGCAGTACTTC. This sequence encodes CATKAKTGFGTYEQYF.

This clone occurred once. This chain connects TRBV10-3 to TRBJ2-7, with 13 positions matching TRBD2. V lost 6 bases and J lost 7; bases outside the gene matches: 9. CDR1 is ENHRY, CDR2 SYGVKD, per germline. CDR3 length: 15 amino acids. CDR3 nucleotide sequence: TGTGCCATCAGCGCCGGGACTAGCGGGATTAGGGAGCAGTACTTC. Amino acid sequence: CAISAGTSGIREQYF.

The CDR3 region is CASSLGYLEAFF. In DNA, the CDR3 is TGTGCCAGCAGCCTTGGTTACCTTGAAGCTTTCTTT. The chain has TRBV11-2 and TRBJ1-1; D unclear. CDR1 is SGHAT and CDR2 is FQNNGV in the germline V gene. The length of the CDR3 is 12 residues. The V and J ends lost 5 bases and 7 bases respectively, with 11 bases between them.

The rearrangement uses TRBV5-1 and TRBJ1-4; D ambiguous. The germline V gene encodes CDR1 SGHRS and CDR2 YFSETQ. The CDR3 contains 16 residues. V dropped 7 bases and J dropped 7 bases, with 23 bases sitting between them. CDR3: CASRPFGDSASEKLFF. The DNA of the CDR3 is TGCGCCAGCCGACCCTTCGGGGATTCGGCGTCTGAAAAACTGTTTTTT. The full variable domain, its missing parts supplied by reference TRBV5-1 and TRBJ1-4, is KAGVTQTPRYLIKTRGQQVTLSCSPISGHRSVSWYQQTPGQGLQFLFEYFSETQRNKGNFPGRFSGRQFSNSRSEMNVSTLELGDSALYLCASRPFGDSASEKLFFGSGTQLSVL.

The chain has TRBV7-2 and TRBJ2-7; TRBD2 matches at 12 bases. CDR3 size: 16 residues. CDR1 is SGHTA and CDR2 is FQGNSA in the germline V gene. With 4 bases clipped from V and 2 bases from J, the junction kept 6 bases outside the gene matches. The CDR3: CASSSTRLAGAYEQYF. DNA of the CDR3: TGTGCCAGCAGCTCTACCCGACTAGCGGGGGCCTACGAGCAGTACTTC.

J is TRBJ2-1 and V is TRBV14, with TRBD2 matching over 8 bases. Trimming cost V 5 bases and J 5 bases; bases outside gene matches: 8. The CDR3 is 15 amino acids. In germline, CDR1 is SGHDN, CDR2 FVKESK. The CDR3 DNA reads as TGTGCCAGCAGCGAAGGGACTAGGCTCGACAATGAGCAGTTCTTC. This translates into CASSEGTRLDNEQFF.

The V and J genes are TRBV9 and TRBJ2-5; 8 bases match TRBD2. Germline V lookup: CDR1 SGDLS, CDR2 YYNGEE. With V trimmed by 2 bases and J by 5 bases, 8 bases remained unmatched. The CDR3 totals 15 residues. This CDR3 reads CASSVSSGSAETQYF. CDR3 sequence (DNA): TGTGCCAGCAGCGTTTCCAGCGGGAGTGCGGAGACCCAGTACTTC.

This chain uses TRBV19 with TRBJ2-3, with D tentatively TRBD2 (6 bases). CDR1 LNHDA and CDR2 SQIVND come from the germline V gene (reference sequence). The CDR3 has 15 amino acids. V was cut by 1 base and J by 2 bases, with 10 bases left in between. The CDR3 DNA reads as TGTGCCAGTAGTATAGGCGGGACCTACACAGATACGCAGTATTTT. This codes for CASSIGGTYTDTQYF. Combining the CDR3 with reference TRBV19 and TRBJ2-3 gives the whole variable domain DGGITQSPKYLFRKEGQNVTLSCEQNLNHDAMYWYRQDPGQGLRLIYYSQIVNDFQKGDIAEGYSVSREKKESFPLTVTSAQKNPTAFYLCASSIGGTYTDTQYFGPGTRLTVL.

The gene calls are TRBV6-2 or TRBV6-3 and TRBJ2-2; D not certain. The CDR3 is made up of 10 amino acids. Deletions cut 8 bases from V and 6 bases from J, with 4 bases between. The germline V gene has CDR1 MNHEY and CDR2 SVGEGT. The CDR3 nucleotides are TGTGCCAGCGGCCCCGGGGAGCTGTTTTTT. Amino acids: CASGPGELFF.

V gene TRBV11-2 combines with J gene TRBJ1-2, with D maybe TRBD1 (6 bases). V lost 5 bases to trimming and J lost 1 base, with 11 bases between them. The germline V gene encodes CDR1 SGHAT and CDR2 FQNNGV. The CDR3 is made up of 14 amino acids. Here the CDR3 DNA reads TGTGCCAGCAGCAGGGGGACAAGTAACTATGGCTACACCTTC. It specifies CASSRGTSNYGYTF.

V gene TRBV27 combines with J gene TRBJ2-1; 8 bases agree with TRBD2. The CDR3 contains 15 residues. CDR1 is MNHEY and CDR2 is SMNVEV in the germline V gene (reference sequence). J gave up 7 bases and V 3 bases, and 8 bases lay outside the gene matches. This CDR3 is CASSLTGGPKNEQFF. The CDR3 DNA is TGTGCCAGCAGTTTGACGGGAGGGCCGAAGAATGAGCAGTTCTTC.

The rearrangement uses TRBV27 and TRBJ1-5; no firm D call. Germline CDR1 is MNHEY and CDR2 is SMNVEV (reference sequence). The CDR3 spans 13 residues. V was trimmed by 3 bases and J by 7 bases, leaving 10 bases between them. DNA of the CDR3: TGTGCCAGCAGTTTCAAGGGTTTGCAGCCCCAGCATTTT. It specifies CASSFKGLQPQHF.

The chain couples TRBV27 to TRBJ2-3; TRBD2 might be the D (7 bases). The germline gives CDR1 MNHEY, CDR2 SMNVEV (reference sequence). Trimming shortened V by 5 bases and J by 4 bases, and 13 bases separated the two germline ends. The CDR3 runs to 14 residues. Here the CDR3 DNA reads TGTGCCAGCAGTAGAACAGGGAGGGCAGATACGCAGTATTTT. Protein: CASSRTGRADTQYF.

The chain uses TRBV2 and TRBJ1-4, with a weak D call TRBD1 (6 bases). The CDR3 consists of 14 residues. V lost 5 bases and J 2 bases, leaving 9 bases between the germline ends. Germline values: CDR1 SNHLY, CDR2 FYNNEI. Here the CDR3 reads CASSSGATNEKLFF. The CDR3 DNA follows: TGTGCCAGCAGTTCGGGGGCGACTAATGAAAAACTGTTTTTT.

The V call is TRBV12-3 or TRBV12-4, the J call TRBJ2-2; no firm D call. V was clipped by 6 bases and J by 6 bases, with 8 bases between them. The CDR3 has 12 residues. CDR3 sequence: CASSPMAGELFF. For the CDR3, the DNA is TGTGCCAGCAGCCCCATGGCCGGGGAGCTGTTTTTT.

This chain uses TRBV6-5 with TRBJ1-6; D gene unclear. The CDR3 runs 12 residues. Trimming took 8 bases from V and 8 from J, leaving 10 bases between them. Germline lookup yields CDR1 MNHEY and CDR2 SVGAGI. The CDR3 nucleotides are TGTGCCAGCGGGTTTCCAGATTCACCCCTCCACTTT. This sequence encodes CASGFPDSPLHF.

The chain combines TRBV28 with TRBJ2-3; the match to TRBD2 covers 14 bases. J was trimmed by 6 bases and V by 3 bases; bases with no gene match: 11. Germline V lookup: CDR1 MDHEN, CDR2 SYDVKM. The CDR3 covers 18 residues. CDR3 DNA sequence: TGTGCCAGCAGTTTTGGACTAGCGGGAGGAAGAGGGGGGGATACGCAGTATTTT. Translating gives CASSFGLAGGRGGDTQYF.

With regard to this clone: The same CDR3 also results from other DNA sequences found in this sample. The J gene is TRBJ1-1, the V gene TRBV30, with 9 bases matching TRBD1. The length of the CDR3 is 14 residues. Germline V gene data show CDR1 as GTSNPN and CDR2 as SVGIG (reference sequence). Trimming removed 3 bases from V and 1 base from J; junction bases left unmatched: 3. CDR3 residues: CAWRDRGRNTEAFF. CDR3 nucleotide sequence: TGTGCCTGGAGGGACAGGGGCAGGAACACTGAAGCTTTCTTT.